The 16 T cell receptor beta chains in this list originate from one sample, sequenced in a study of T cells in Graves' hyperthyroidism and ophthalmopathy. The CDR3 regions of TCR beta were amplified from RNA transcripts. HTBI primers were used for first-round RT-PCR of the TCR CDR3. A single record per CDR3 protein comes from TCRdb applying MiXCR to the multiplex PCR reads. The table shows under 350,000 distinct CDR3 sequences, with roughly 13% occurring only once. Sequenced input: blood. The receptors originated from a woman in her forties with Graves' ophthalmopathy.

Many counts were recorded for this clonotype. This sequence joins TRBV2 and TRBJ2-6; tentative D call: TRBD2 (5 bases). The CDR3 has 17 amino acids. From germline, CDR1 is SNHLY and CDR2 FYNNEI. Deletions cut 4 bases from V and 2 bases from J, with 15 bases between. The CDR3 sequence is CASSARELLAGANVLTF. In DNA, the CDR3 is TGTGCCAGCAGTGCGAGGGAGTTGCTGGCTGGGGCCAACGTCCTGACTTTC.

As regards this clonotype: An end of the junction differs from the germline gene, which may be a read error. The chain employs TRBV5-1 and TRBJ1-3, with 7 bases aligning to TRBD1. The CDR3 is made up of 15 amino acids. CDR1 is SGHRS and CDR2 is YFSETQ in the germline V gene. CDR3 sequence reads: CASSLLGQPGNIIYF. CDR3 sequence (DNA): TGCGCCAGCAGCTTGTTGGGACAGCCTGGAAACATCATATATTTT. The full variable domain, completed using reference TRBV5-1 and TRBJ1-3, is KAGVTQTPRYLIKTRGQQVTLSCSPISGHRSVSWYQQTPGQGLQFLFEYFSETQRNKGNFPGRFSGRQFSNSRSEMNVSTLELGDSALYLCASSLLGQPGNIIYFGEGSWLTVV.

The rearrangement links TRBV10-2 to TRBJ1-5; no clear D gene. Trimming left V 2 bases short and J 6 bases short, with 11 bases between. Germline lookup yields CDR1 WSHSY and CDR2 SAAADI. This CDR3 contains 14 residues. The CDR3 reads CASSEGTVAQPQHF. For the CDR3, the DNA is TGCGCCAGCAGTGAGGGCACGGTGGCTCAGCCCCAGCATTTT.

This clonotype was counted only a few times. The CDR3 DNA reads as TGTGCCAGCAGCGCTAGGCCAGCGGCCCACGAGCAGTACTTC. This encodes CASSARPAAHEQYF. The rearrangement uses TRBV9 and TRBJ2-7, with a weak D call TRBD2 (5 bases). This CDR3 has 14 residues. From germline, CDR1 is SGDLS and CDR2 YYNGEE. V gave up 3 bases and J gave up 5 bases, with 15 bases separating them.

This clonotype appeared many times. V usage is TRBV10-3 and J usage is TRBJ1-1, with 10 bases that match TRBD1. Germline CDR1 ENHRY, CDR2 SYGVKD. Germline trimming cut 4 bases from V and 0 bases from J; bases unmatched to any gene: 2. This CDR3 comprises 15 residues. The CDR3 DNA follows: TGTGCCATCAGTGGGGGACAGGGGATGAACACTGAAGCTTTCTTT. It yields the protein CAISGGQGMNTEAFF.

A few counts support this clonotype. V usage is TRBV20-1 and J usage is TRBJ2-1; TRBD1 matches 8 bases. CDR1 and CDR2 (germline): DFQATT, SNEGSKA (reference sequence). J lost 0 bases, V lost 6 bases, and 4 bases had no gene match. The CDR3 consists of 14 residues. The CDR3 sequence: CSATDRGSYNEQFF. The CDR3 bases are TGCAGTGCAACCGACAGGGGCTCCTACAATGAGCAGTTCTTC.

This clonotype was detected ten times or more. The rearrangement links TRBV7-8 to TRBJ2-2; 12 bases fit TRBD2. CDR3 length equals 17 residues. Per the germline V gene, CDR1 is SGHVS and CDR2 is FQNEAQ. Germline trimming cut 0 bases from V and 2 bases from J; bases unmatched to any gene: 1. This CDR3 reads CASSLATSGRNTGELFF. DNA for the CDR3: TGTGCCAGCAGCTTAGCGACTAGCGGGAGAAACACCGGGGAGCTGTTTTTT.

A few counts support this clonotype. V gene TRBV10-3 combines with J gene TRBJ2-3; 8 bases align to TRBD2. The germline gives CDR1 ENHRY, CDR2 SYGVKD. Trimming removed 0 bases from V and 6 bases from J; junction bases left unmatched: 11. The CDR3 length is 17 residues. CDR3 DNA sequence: TGTGCCATCAGTGAGTCGTATAGCGGGGAGCCAGGGGATACGCAGTATTTT. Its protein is CAISESYSGEPGDTQYF.

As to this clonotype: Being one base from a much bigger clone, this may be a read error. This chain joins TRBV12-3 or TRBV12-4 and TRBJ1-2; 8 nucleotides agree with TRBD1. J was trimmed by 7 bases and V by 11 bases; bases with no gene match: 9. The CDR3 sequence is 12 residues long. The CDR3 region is CACGQGVIGYTF. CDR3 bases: TGTGCCTGCGGACAGGGTGTTATTGGCTACACCTTC.

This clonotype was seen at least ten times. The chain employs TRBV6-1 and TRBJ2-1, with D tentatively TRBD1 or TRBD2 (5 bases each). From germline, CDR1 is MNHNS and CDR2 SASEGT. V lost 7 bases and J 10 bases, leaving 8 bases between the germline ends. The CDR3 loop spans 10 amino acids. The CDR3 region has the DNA TGTGCCAGCAAGAGGGGCGAGCAGTTCTTC. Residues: CASKRGEQFF.

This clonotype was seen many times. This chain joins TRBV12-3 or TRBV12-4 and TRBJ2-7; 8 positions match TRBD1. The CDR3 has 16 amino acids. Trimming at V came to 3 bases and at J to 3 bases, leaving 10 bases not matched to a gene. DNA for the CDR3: TGTGCCAGCAGTTTGACCCTGACAGGGGAAGGCTACGAGCAGTACTTC. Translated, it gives CASSLTLTGEGYEQYF.

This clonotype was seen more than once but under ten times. The CDR3 nucleotides are TGCGCCAGCAGCTTGGAAGGGGACACTAATTCACCCCTCCACTTT. This codes for CASSLEGDTNSPLHF. V and J are TRBV5-1 and TRBJ1-6, with D perhaps TRBD1 (6 bases). Deletions cut 0 bases from V and 6 bases from J, with 10 bases between. This CDR3 has 15 residues. Germline V CDR1 and CDR2: SGHRS, YFSETQ.

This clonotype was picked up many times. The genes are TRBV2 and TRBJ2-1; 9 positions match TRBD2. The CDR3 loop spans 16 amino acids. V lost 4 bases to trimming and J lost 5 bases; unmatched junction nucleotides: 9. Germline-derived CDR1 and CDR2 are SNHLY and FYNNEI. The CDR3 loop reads CASSGGGLAGNNEQFF. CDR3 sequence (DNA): TGTGCCAGCAGTGGTGGTGGGCTAGCGGGAAACAATGAGCAGTTCTTC.

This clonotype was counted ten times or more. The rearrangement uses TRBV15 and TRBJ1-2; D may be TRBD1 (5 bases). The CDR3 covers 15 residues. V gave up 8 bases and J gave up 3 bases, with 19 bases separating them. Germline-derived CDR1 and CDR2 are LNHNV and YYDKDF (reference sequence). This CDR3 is CATSNYGGSDYGYTF. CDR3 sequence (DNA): TGTGCCACCTCGAACTACGGGGGATCTGACTATGGCTACACCTTC.

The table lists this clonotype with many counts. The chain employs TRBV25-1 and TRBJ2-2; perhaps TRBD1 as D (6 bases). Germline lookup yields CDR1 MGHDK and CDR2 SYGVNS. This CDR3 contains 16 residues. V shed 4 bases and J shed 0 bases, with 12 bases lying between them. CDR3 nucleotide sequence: TGTGCCAGCAGTGGATGGACAGCCTCGAACACCGGGGAGCTGTTTTTT. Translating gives CASSGWTASNTGELFF. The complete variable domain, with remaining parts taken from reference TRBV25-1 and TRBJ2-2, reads EADIYQTPRYLVIGTGKKITLECSQTMGHDKMYWYQQDPGMELHLIHYSYGVNSTEKGDLSSESTVSRIRTEHFPLTLESARPSHTSQYLCASSGWTASNTGELFFGEGSRLTVL.

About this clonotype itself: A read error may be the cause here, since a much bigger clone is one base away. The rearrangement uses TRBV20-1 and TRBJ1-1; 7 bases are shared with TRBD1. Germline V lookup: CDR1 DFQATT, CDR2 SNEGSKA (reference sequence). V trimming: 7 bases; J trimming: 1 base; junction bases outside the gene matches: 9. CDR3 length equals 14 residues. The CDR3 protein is CSVWGTETNTEAFF. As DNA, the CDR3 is TGCAGTGTTTGGGGGACAGAGACGAACACTGAAGCTTTCTTT.